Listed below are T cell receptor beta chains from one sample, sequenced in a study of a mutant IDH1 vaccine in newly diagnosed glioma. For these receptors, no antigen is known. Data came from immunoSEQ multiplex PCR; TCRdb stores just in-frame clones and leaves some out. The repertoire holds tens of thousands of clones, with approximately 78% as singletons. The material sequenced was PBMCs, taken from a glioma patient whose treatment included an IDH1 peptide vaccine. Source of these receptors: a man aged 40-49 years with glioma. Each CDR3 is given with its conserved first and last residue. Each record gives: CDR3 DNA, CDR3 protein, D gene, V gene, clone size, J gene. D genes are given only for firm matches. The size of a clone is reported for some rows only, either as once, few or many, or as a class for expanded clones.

TGCGCCAGCAGCCAAGATTGGGGGGGGGCTGAGACCCAGTACTTC	CASSQDWGGAETQYF	-	TRBV4-3	-	TRBJ2-5
TGTGCCAGCAGTCTTTTCACAAAGGGGCCTGGAAACACCATATATTTT	CASSLFTKGPGNTIYF	-	TRBV6-6	-	TRBJ1-3
TGTGCTAGTGGCCCAGTCTCCTACGAGCAGTACTTC	CASGPVSYEQYF	-	TRBV12-5	-	TRBJ2-7
TGTGCCAGCAGCCAGGGGAGGGACAGGGGCACCGGGGAGCTGTTTTTT	CASSQGRDRGTGELFF	TRBD1	TRBV4-2	-	TRBJ2-2
TGCGCCAGCAGCCGCGAAGGACAGCATGATTCACCCCTCCACTTT	CASSREGQHDSPLHF	-	TRBV5-1	-	TRBJ1-6
TGTGCCAGCAGTCCGCAGCGGATCCCTCAGTATGGCTACACCTTC	CASSPQRIPQYGYTF	-	TRBV27	-	TRBJ1-2
TGCGCCAGCAGCACCCAACCGGGACACGCCAGAGAGACCCAGTACTTC	CASSTQPGHARETQYF	-	TRBV5-1	-	TRBJ2-5
TGTGCCAGCAGTTACTCCGGGGGTGAGCAGTTCTTC	CASSYSGGEQFF	-	TRBV6-5	once	TRBJ2-1
TGTGCCAGCAGCGGCTCGCGGAGCAATCAGCCCCAGCATTTT	CASSGSRSNQPQHF	-	TRBV5-6	-	TRBJ1-5
TGTGCCAGCAGCGGCAGCCTGGGGACAGATACGCAGTATTTT	CASSGSLGTDTQYF	-	TRBV5-6	-	TRBJ2-3
TGTGCCAGCAGCGCGGGTCCCCTATTTAACTATGGCTACACCTTC	CASSAGPLFNYGYTF	-	TRBV9	-	TRBJ1-2
TGTGCCAGCACCCAGGGGATTGGAAACACCATATATTTT	CASTQGIGNTIYF	-	TRBV6-6	few	TRBJ1-3
TGTGCCAGCAGTTTATTGAACGGCATGAACACTGAAGCTTTCTTT	CASSLLNGMNTEAFF	-	TRBV28	-	TRBJ1-1
TGTGCCAGCTCACCGACAGGGGGCCGGACTGAAGCTTTCTTT	CASSPTGGRTEAFF	TRBD1	TRBV18	-	TRBJ1-1
TGTGCCAGCAGTGACAGGATCTATGGCTACACCTTC	CASSDRIYGYTF	-	TRBV2	few	TRBJ1-2
TGTGCCATCAGTGCCAACTTGGGAGAGACCCAGTACTTC	CAISANLGETQYF	-	TRBV10-3	once	TRBJ2-5
TGTGCCAGCAGCTTAGAACGAGGCTCCTACAATGAGCAGTTCTTC	CASSLERGSYNEQFF	-	TRBV7-9	-	TRBJ2-1
TGTGCCAGCAGCACCAGGGGGGAAAAACTGTTTTTT	CASSTRGEKLFF	TRBD1	TRBV7-2	-	TRBJ1-4
TGTGCCAGCAGCCCCTCCCCGGGGGCCGCCTACGAGCAGTACTTC	CASSPSPGAAYEQYF	-	TRBV9	-	TRBJ2-7
TGTGCCAGCTCCGACACTACCGAGGGCAATGAGCAGTTCTTC	CASSDTTEGNEQFF	-	TRBV27	-	TRBJ2-1
TGTGCCAGCAGACCCGGGCAACAGAGCTACGAGCAGTACTTC	CASRPGQQSYEQYF	-	TRBV4-2	-	TRBJ2-7
TGCGCCAGCAGCCAAGATGTCGTACGGGGCAAGGAGCAGTTCTTC	CASSQDVVRGKEQFF	-	TRBV4-3	-	TRBJ2-1
TGTGCCATCAGTGGGGCTGGAGACACCTATGGCTACACCTTC	CAISGAGDTYGYTF	-	TRBV10-3	-	TRBJ1-2
TGTGCCTGGACCATTGGACAGGGGGCATGGGGTTGGAATTCACCCCTCCACTTT	CAWTIGQGAWGWNSPLHF	TRBD1	TRBV30	-	TRBJ1-6
TGTGCCAGCAGCACCTGGACAGGGCGGAACACCATATATTTT	CASSTWTGRNTIYF	TRBD1	TRBV7-8	-	TRBJ1-3
TGTGCCAGCAGTTTATACGGGTCAGGTAGCACAGATACGCAGTATTTT	CASSLYGSGSTDTQYF	-	TRBV28	-	TRBJ2-3
TGTGCCAGCAGTTCGGGACGGAGCTCCTACGAGCAGTACTTC	CASSSGRSSYEQYF	-	TRBV2	-	TRBJ2-7
TGCAGGCCGCCCACTAGCGAGACGCAGTATTTT	CRPPTSETQYF	TRBD2	TRBV20-1	-	TRBJ2-3
TGTGCCAGCAGTTTCCACAGGGGGCAGGCTTTCTTT	CASSFHRGQAFF	TRBD1	TRBV27	-	TRBJ1-1
TGTGCCAGCAGCTCACTCCCCGGGATAACTGGTAGCGGGGACTCCTACGAGCAGTACTTC	CASSSLPGITGSGDSYEQYF	TRBD2	TRBV11-3	-	TRBJ2-7
TGTGCCAGCAGCTCTCGACAGGGGCTTTACACAGATACGCAGTATTTT	CASSSRQGLYTDTQYF	TRBD1	TRBV5-6	once	TRBJ2-3
TGCGCCAGCAGCTTGGGGGACAGGGTTTATGGCTACACCTTC	CASSLGDRVYGYTF	TRBD1	TRBV5-1	-	TRBJ1-2
TGTGCCAGCAGCGTAGACCCGCTTGGACTCGTCGAAGAGACCCAGTACTTC	CASSVDPLGLVEETQYF	-	TRBV9	-	TRBJ2-5
TGTGCCAGCAGTTTGGGAACAAATCAGCCCCAGCATTTT	CASSLGTNQPQHF	-	TRBV6-5	-	TRBJ1-5
TGTGCCAGCAGCTTAGATAAGAGGTCACCCCTCCACTTT	CASSLDKRSPLHF	-	TRBV7-6	-	TRBJ1-6
TGTGCCAGCAGTTACTCGGGGGGGAACACTGAAGCTTTCTTT	CASSYSGGNTEAFF	-	TRBV6-6	-	TRBJ1-1
TGTGCCAGCAGCCATCTTTCTCGTAGGGGCGGCACAGATACGCAGTATTTT	CASSHLSRRGGTDTQYF	-	TRBV21-1	-	TRBJ2-3
TGCGCCAGCAGCCCCTCCCTTCCAGGGAGTGCGAACACCGGGGAGCTGTTTTTT	CASSPSLPGSANTGELFF	-	TRBV5-1	-	TRBJ2-2
TGTGCCACCAGCAGAGATCATCTTGGGAGCCGGCAGTACTTC	CATSRDHLGSRQYF	-	TRBV15	-	TRBJ2-7
TGTGCCACCAGCACCTACCCCCCTATACGCACAGATACGCAGTATTTT	CATSTYPPIRTDTQYF	-	TRBV15	-	TRBJ2-3
TGTGCCAGTAGTATGGGACAGGGAGGCACTGAAGCTTTCTTT	CASSMGQGGTEAFF	TRBD1	TRBV19	-	TRBJ1-1
TGTGCCAGCAGCTTCCGGGACACCTACACCGGGGAGCTGTTTTTT	CASSFRDTYTGELFF	-	TRBV7-2	few	TRBJ2-2
TGTGCCAGCAGCTTGACACCGGGACAGCCTAACTATGGCTACACCTTC	CASSLTPGQPNYGYTF	TRBD1	TRBV5-6	-	TRBJ1-2
TGTGCCAGCAGTACCCGGGACAGGTACCAAGAGACCCAGTACTTC	CASSTRDRYQETQYF	TRBD1	TRBV28	-	TRBJ2-5
TGTGCCAGTAGTATGGAGGGGGGACGTTTGGGCAATGAGCAGTTCTTC	CASSMEGGRLGNEQFF	-	TRBV19	-	TRBJ2-1
TGTGCCAGCAGCCACCGCAGGGCGGCCTACAATGAGCAGTTCTTC	CASSHRRAAYNEQFF	-	TRBV7-8	-	TRBJ2-1
TGTGCCAGTAGTATCAGGGATTCGGGTCAGCCCCAGCATTTT	CASSIRDSGQPQHF	-	TRBV19	-	TRBJ1-5
TGTGCCAGCAGTGAATCCCTCTTAGGCGAGCAGTACTTC	CASSESLLGEQYF	-	TRBV25-1	-	TRBJ2-7
TGTGCCTGGGGGGTGGGTCAGCCCCAGCATTTT	CAWGVGQPQHF	-	TRBV30	once	TRBJ1-5
TGTGCCAGCAGCCCGCGGACTAGCGGGAGGGGGGATACGCAGTATTTT	CASSPRTSGRGDTQYF	TRBD2	TRBV7-4	-	TRBJ2-3
TGTGCCAGCCTCCAGCCGGGGGTCAATGAGCAGTTCTTC	CASLQPGVNEQFF	-	TRBV6-6	-	TRBJ2-1
TGTGCCAGCATGGCCCCGGGCACAGATACGCAGTATTTT	CASMAPGTDTQYF	-	TRBV6-5	few	TRBJ2-3
TGTGCCAGCAGCCTGAGTAATCTCCAAGAGACCCAGTACTTC	CASSLSNLQETQYF	-	TRBV6-5	-	TRBJ2-5
TGTGCTAGTGGTTTGCCCGGAGGGGGACTTTTCACTGAAGCTTTCTTT	CASGLPGGGLFTEAFF	-	TRBV12-5	once	TRBJ1-1
TGTGCCAGCAGCCTAGGGACCAGAGGAGCCAAAAACATTCAGTACTTC	CASSLGTRGAKNIQYF	-	TRBV7-2	few	TRBJ2-4